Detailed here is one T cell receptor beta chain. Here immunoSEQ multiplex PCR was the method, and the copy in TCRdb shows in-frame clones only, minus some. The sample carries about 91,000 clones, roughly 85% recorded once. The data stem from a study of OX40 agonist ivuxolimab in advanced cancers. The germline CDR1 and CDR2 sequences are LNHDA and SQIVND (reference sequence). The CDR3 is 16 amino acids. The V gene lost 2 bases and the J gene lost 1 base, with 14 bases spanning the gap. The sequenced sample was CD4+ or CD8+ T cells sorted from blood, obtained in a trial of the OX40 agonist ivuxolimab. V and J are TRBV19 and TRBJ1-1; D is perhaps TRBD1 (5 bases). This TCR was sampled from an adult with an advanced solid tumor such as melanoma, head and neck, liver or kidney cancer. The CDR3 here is CASSIYRLLKNTEAFF. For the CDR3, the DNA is TGTGCCAGTAGTATATACAGGTTACTCAAGAACACTGAAGCTTTCTTT.